Listed here are 16 T cell receptor beta chains from one sample, sequenced in a study of blood T cell repertoires in COVID-19. Assay: immunoSEQ multiplex PCR; the TCRdb copy retains only in-frame clones and omits some. Altogether hundreds of thousands of clones are present, 86% being singletons, with the ten largest covering about 3.8%. Sequenced material: PBMCs or T cells enriched from blood (not recorded which). These receptors originate from a woman between 40 and 50 years old with acute COVID-19.

The CDR3: CASTPHGTGRDEQFF. The CDR3 nucleotides are TGTGCCAGTACTCCTCACGGGACAGGTAGGGATGAGCAGTTCTTC. V and J are TRBV19 and TRBJ2-1; 8 bases align to TRBD1. Germline CDR1 and CDR2: LNHDA and SQIVND (reference sequence). V lost 7 bases and J lost 8; bases outside the gene matches: 13. CDR3 size: 15 residues.

V gene TRBV7-7 combines with J gene TRBJ2-5; no reliable D call. V gave up 3 bases and J gave up 5 bases, with 10 bases separating them. This CDR3 contains 13 residues. The germline V gene has CDR1 SSHAT and CDR2 FNYEAQ (reference sequence). The CDR3 loop reads CASSLTRGETQYF. The CDR3 nucleotides are TGTGCCAGCAGCTTGACTCGTGGCGAGACCCAGTACTTC.

The chain joins TRBV18 to TRBJ2-5; 9 nucleotides line up with TRBD2. Looked up from germline, CDR1 is KGHSH and CDR2 is LQKENI. The CDR3 consists of 16 residues. Trimming took 6 bases from V and 0 from J; bases not matched to a gene: 8. This chain's CDR3 is CASSRGPSGNQETQYF. CDR3 nucleotides: TGTGCCAGCTCGAGAGGGCCTAGCGGGAACCAAGAGACCCAGTACTTC.

The chain combines TRBV28 with TRBJ2-3, with 9 bases lining up with TRBD2. Per the germline V gene, CDR1 is MDHEN and CDR2 is SYDVKM. Trimming removed 4 bases from V and 14 bases from J; junction bases left unmatched: 10. CDR3 length equals 13 residues. The CDR3 reads CASSSSKGLAWYF. CDR3 nucleotide sequence: TGTGCCAGCAGTTCCAGCAAGGGACTAGCCTGGTATTTT.

The chain carries TRBV6-1 and TRBJ2-7; D ambiguous. Deletions cut 2 bases from V and 1 base from J, with 9 bases between. Germline CDR1 reads MNHNS; CDR2 reads SASEGT. This CDR3 spans 14 amino acids. CDR3 sequence (DNA): TGTGCCAGCAGTGAACTAGTCGCATCCTACGAGCAGTACTTC. Amino acid sequence: CASSELVASYEQYF.

The chain recombines TRBV5-6 with TRBJ2-1; 10 bases fit TRBD1. Germline V lookup: CDR1 SGHDT, CDR2 YYEEEE. This CDR3 is built from 16 residues. The ends lost 4 bases at V and 2 bases at J; junction bases unmatched: 6. The CDR3 DNA follows: TGTGCCAGCAGCCTTCCGGGACAGGGGCCCTACAATGAGCAGTTCTTC. The encoded protein is CASSLPGQGPYNEQFF.

This clone was found a few times. V gene TRBV11-2 combines with J gene TRBJ1-2, with 9 positions matching TRBD1. Germline V gene data show CDR1 as SGHAT and CDR2 as FQNNGV. Trimming took 5 bases from V and 5 from J; bases not matched to a gene: 12. CDR3 length equals 16 residues. The CDR3 reads CASSHIYGQGRYGYTF. The CDR3, as DNA: TGTGCCAGCAGCCATATTTACGGACAGGGGAGGTATGGCTACACCTTC. Looking up the rest from reference TRBV11-2 and TRBJ1-2 gives the full variable domain: EAGVAQSPRYKIIEKRQSVAFWCNPISGHATLYWYQQILGQGPKLLIQFQNNGVVDDSQLPKDRFSAERLKGVDSTLKIQPAKLEDSAVYLCASSHIYGQGRYGYTFGSGTRLTVV.

On this clone: One end of the junction fails to match germline, which may point to a read error. CDR3 residues: CATSDAGTTSDEQYF. The CDR3 DNA sequence: TGTGCCACCAGTGATGCGGGGACTACCTCCGACGAGCAGTACTTC. The chain employs TRBV24-1 and TRBJ2-7; 7 nucleotides agree with TRBD2. The CDR3 has 15 residues. Germline V gene lookup returns CDR1 KGHDR and CDR2 SFDVKD.

V is TRBV7-8 and J is TRBJ2-1; TRBD2 agrees at 9 bases. With V trimmed by 5 bases and J by 6 bases, 17 bases remained unmatched. In germline, CDR1 is SGHVS, CDR2 FQNEAQ. The length of the CDR3 is 18 residues. The CDR3 region is CASSLSGTSHYRANEQFF. The CDR3 DNA is TGTGCCAGCAGCCTTTCCGGGACTAGCCATTATCGGGCCAATGAGCAGTTCTTC.

This clone appeared a single time. The J gene is TRBJ1-1, the V gene TRBV20-1; D might be TRBD1 (6 bases). This CDR3 region has 11 residues. Germline CDR1 is DFQATT and CDR2 is SNEGSKA (reference sequence). Trimming pared 6 bases from V and 8 bases from J, leaving 13 bases between. The CDR3 loop reads CSALDRTEAFF. DNA of the CDR3: TGCAGTGCCTTGGACAGAACAGAAGCTTTCTTT.

This clone has more than one count but fewer than ten. This chain connects TRBV28 to TRBJ2-1; D is ambiguous. V was shortened by 7 bases and J by 4 bases, with 5 bases between the two germline ends. The CDR3 has 11 residues. Germline V lookup: CDR1 MDHEN, CDR2 SYDVKM. CDR3 in DNA: TGTGCCAGCACCCAATACAATGAGCAGTTCTTC. Residues: CASTQYNEQFF.

The chain links TRBV12-3 or TRBV12-4 to TRBJ1-3; no firm D call. Between the trimmed V and J ends, which lost 4 bases and 11 bases, there was a span of 9 bases. The length of the CDR3 is 11 residues. The CDR3 DNA sequence: TGTGCCAGCAGTTCCAGTATTTCCATATATTTT. Translated, it gives CASSSSISIYF.

The rearrangement links TRBV12-5 to TRBJ2-5, with a possible D match to TRBD2 (6 bases). Germline V gene lookup returns CDR1 LGHNT and CDR2 FRNRAP. V was shortened by 4 bases and J by 2 bases, with 8 bases between the two germline ends. The length of the CDR3 is 13 residues. CDR3 bases: TGTGCTAGTGGTTCCGGGACTCAAGAGACCCAGTACTTC. The encoded protein is CASGSGTQETQYF.

The genes are TRBV2 and TRBJ2-2, with no clear D. The CDR3 length is 13 residues. Germline V gene sequence: CDR1 SNHLY, CDR2 FYNNEI. Deletions cut 7 bases from V and 6 bases from J, with 12 bases between. Here the CDR3 reads CASTQVWAGELFF. CDR3 coding DNA: TGTGCCAGCACTCAGGTGTGGGCCGGGGAGCTGTTTTTT.

The rearrangement uses TRBV5-4 and TRBJ2-7; 7 bases map to TRBD2. From germline, CDR1 is SGHNT and CDR2 YYREEE (reference sequence). V trimming: 0 bases; J trimming: 0 bases; junction bases outside the gene matches: 3. The CDR3 spans 15 residues. The CDR3 sequence is CASSLETSVSYEQYF. The DNA for the CDR3 is TGTGCCAGCAGCTTGGAAACTAGCGTCTCCTACGAGCAGTACTTC.

The chain carries TRBV5-4 and TRBJ2-1, with D possibly being TRBD2 (5 bases). Germline V gives CDR1 SGHNT, CDR2 YYREEE (reference sequence). The V end lost 6 bases, the J end lost 2 bases, and 15 bases lay between the germline ends. CDR3 length: 15 amino acids. CDR3 region: CASNKNPGTYNEQFF. In DNA form, the CDR3 reads TGTGCCAGCAATAAGAACCCGGGGACCTACAATGAGCAGTTCTTC. Filled out from reference TRBV5-4 and TRBJ2-1, the complete variable domain reads ETGVTQSPTHLIKTRGQQVTLRCSSQSGHNTVSWYQQALGQGPQFIFQYYREEENGRGNFPPRFSGLQFPNYSSELNVNALELDDSALYLCASNKNPGTYNEQFFGPGTRLTVL.